The clone carrying this T cell receptor beta chain was seen a handful of times. As every portion of the isolated RNA was reverse transcribed, the sequencing read expressed TCRB transcripts. Data came from immunoSEQ multiplex PCR; TCRdb stores just in-frame clones and leaves some out. In the table there are about 230,000 clones, 9.6% of which are singletons. CDR3 length: 14 amino acids. The ends were cut back, 4 bases at V and 0 bases at J, with 7 bases in the middle. Germline CDR1 LGHNA, CDR2 YNFKEQ. The sample originates from a study of beta chain features in type 1 diabetes. This receptor was obtained from a woman younger than 35 in good health. Sample: naive CD4+ T cells from blood. The chain carries TRBV4-2 and TRBJ2-1; D uncertain. The CDR3 region is CASSPSGSYNEQFF. In nucleotides, the CDR3 is TGTGCCAGCAGCCCTTCGGGCTCCTACAATGAGCAGTTCTTC.